This is a list of T cell receptor beta chains from one sample in a study of blood T cell repertoires in COVID-19. Repertoires were generated with immunoSEQ multiplex PCR, while TCRdb's copy carries only in-frame clones and drops some. The sample lists 450,000 to 600,000 clones, about 90% seen once, with about 0.75% in the top ten. The sequenced sample was PBMCs or T cells enriched from blood (not recorded which). The receptors come from a woman aged 18-29 years who had recovered from COVID-19. CDR3s include the opening cysteine and the closing phenylalanine or tryptophan. The D gene is left open where the match is weak. Only part of the rows carry a size: once, few, many, or a class if the clone is expanded.

>TRBJ2-7|TRBD1|TRBV30|-
TGTGCCTGGACCAAAAGGTGGGGGACAGGGACCTACGAGCAGTACTTC
CAWTKRWGTGTYEQYF
>TRBJ1-1|-|TRBV18|-
TGTGCCAGCTCACCACCGGGGGGGGCGGGCACTGAAGCTTTCTTT
CASSPPGGAGTEAFF
>TRBJ1-5|-|TRBV9|-
TGTGCCAGCAGCGTAGATCTTGGCCAGCCCCAGCATTTT
CASSVDLGQPQHF
>TRBJ2-3|-|TRBV10-1|-
TGCGCCAGCAGTCCTACTACAGATACGCAGTATTTT
CASSPTTDTQYF
>TRBJ2-1|-|TRBV10-3|-
TGTGCCATCAGGAACAGTTTGGATTACAATGAGCAGTTCTTC
CAIRNSLDYNEQFF
>TRBJ1-1|TRBD1|TRBV6-4|few
TGTGCCAGCAGTAAAGACAGGGGGCGCCGGGACACTGAAGCTTTCTTT
CASSKDRGRRDTEAFF
>TRBJ2-3|-|TRBV24-1|-
TGTGCCACCAGTGTCTCTAGCGATACAGATACGCAGTATTTT
CATSVSSDTDTQYF
>TRBJ1-1|-|TRBV18|-
TGTGCCAGCTCACCGGACAGCATGAACACTGAAGCTTTCTTT
CASSPDSMNTEAFF
>TRBJ2-1|-|TRBV5-1|-
TGCGCCAGCAGCTTGTCAGTAGCGAGCTCCTACAATGAGCAGTTCTTC
CASSLSVASSYNEQFF
>TRBJ1-5|TRBD1|TRBV2|-
TGTGCCAGCAGCCCTACCTTGGACAGGAATCAGCCCCAGCATTTT
CASSPTLDRNQPQHF
>TRBJ1-2|TRBD1|TRBV3-1/TRBV3-2|-
TGTGCCAGCAGCCCTCGGGACAGCCTCTATGGCTACACCTTC
CASSPRDSLYGYTF
>TRBJ2-7|TRBD2|TRBV25-1|-
TGTGCCAGCAGTGACCTAGCGGGAGCCTACGAGCAGTACTTC
CASSDLAGAYEQYF
>TRBJ1-1|TRBD1|TRBV5-1|-
TGCGCCAGCAGCTTGGCTGGAGACAGGGTGTACACTGAAGCTTTCTTT
CASSLAGDRVYTEAFF
>TRBJ2-3|TRBD2|TRBV28|-
TGTGCCAGCATTAGGACTAGCGGCACAGATACGCAGTATTTT
CASIRTSGTDTQYF
>TRBJ2-1|TRBD2|TRBV4-1|once
TGCGCCAGCAGCCCCATCCCCGGACTAGCGGGGGGATATAGCTCCTACAATGAGCAGTTCTTC
CASSPIPGLAGGYSSYNEQFF
>TRBJ2-7|-|TRBV19|-
TGTGCCAGTAGTATAGATCTCGGCGGGGAGCAGTACTTC
CASSIDLGGEQYF
>TRBJ2-3|TRBD2|TRBV3-1/TRBV3-2|-
TGTGCCAGCAGCTCCCGGACTAGCGGGGGGGCAGCAGATACGCAGTATTTT
CASSSRTSGGAADTQYF
>TRBJ1-6|-|TRBV29-1|-
TGCAGCGTTACCAAGGACACCAGCTCCTATAATTCACCCCTCCACTTT
CSVTKDTSSYNSPLHF
>TRBJ1-1|-|TRBV5-4|-
TGTGCCAGCAGTTACGGGGGGGCCTTGAACACTGAAGCTTTCTTT
CASSYGGALNTEAFF
>TRBJ2-1|TRBD2|TRBV5-1|-
TGCGCCAGCAGCATTAGCGGGGGGGCAAATGAGCAGTTCTTC
CASSISGGANEQFF
>TRBJ1-1|TRBD1|TRBV13|-
TGTGCCAGCAGCGCCCCGACAGGGAAGGAGCATGAAGCTTTCTTT
CASSAPTGKEHEAFF
>TRBJ2-1|TRBD1|TRBV4-1|-
TGCGCCAGCAGCCAAGAAGGGACAGAGGCCTACAATGAGCAGTTCTTC
CASSQEGTEAYNEQFF
>TRBJ2-3|-|TRBV18|-
TGTGCCAGCTCACCCGGGGAGGCAGATACGCAGTATTTT
CASSPGEADTQYF
>TRBJ2-3|-|TRBV2|-
TGTGCCAGCAGTGAGTTCCCGGGCGGGATGGGCACAGATACGCAGTATTTT
CASSEFPGGMGTDTQYF
>TRBJ1-2|TRBD1|TRBV5-1|few
TGCGCCAGCAGCTTGGACACAGGGGAGGACGGCTACACCTTC
CASSLDTGEDGYTF
>TRBJ1-6|-|TRBV27|-
TGTGCCAGCAGTTTAATGAGTTTAGGTGGGCTATTAAATCTCCACTTT
CASSLMSLGGLLNLHF
>TRBJ1-6|TRBD1|TRBV30|-
TGTGCCTGGTACAGGGGCAATTCACCCCTCCACTTT
CAWYRGNSPLHF
>TRBJ1-3|-|TRBV4-1|few
TGCGCCAGCAGTCCCGATGGGGGAGGAGATTCTGGAAACACCATATATTTT
CASSPDGGGDSGNTIYF